This entry lists 16 T cell receptor beta chains sequenced from one sample in a study of shared clonotypes between healthy human individuals (TCRdb year 2020). Library preparation was by the immunoSEQ multiplex PCR assay. TCRdb stores this immuneACCESS table with in-frame sequences only. Part of the clones is absent; in the studies checked, under half of the shortfall reflects unresolved V genes, and no reason is known for the rest. The sample yields around 980,000 clones; 75% to 85% were counted once. The ten biggest clones cover 0.6% to 0.75% of the sample. Material for sequencing was memory CD4+ T cells from PBMCs. What this sample's cell subset or site label stands for: CD45RA-negative fraction. The receptors come from a man in his late teens or twenties in good health. Some clones in this sample may be carry-over from other donors' samples.

This clone was recorded only once. One end of the junction is discordant with germline, which a read error may explain. V is TRBV29-1 and J is TRBJ1-2; D not resolved. From germline, CDR1 is SQVTM and CDR2 ANQGSEA. This CDR3 spans 10 amino acids. CDR3 sequence reads: CSLSRDGHTF. The CDR3 nucleotides are TGCAGCTTGTCGAGGGATGGCCACACCTTC.

The chain uses TRBV7-8 and TRBJ2-4, with D perhaps assigned TRBD1 or TRBD2 (5 bases each). V lost 1 base and J lost 4, with 17 bases in between. From germline, CDR1 is SGHVS and CDR2 FQNEAQ. CDR3 size: 17 residues. The CDR3 sequence: CASSLVGTEKQKNIQYF. CDR3 nucleotides: TGTGCCAGCAGCTTAGTTGGGACCGAAAAACAAAAAAACATTCAGTACTTC.

This clone was seen a few times. The rearrangement links TRBV10-2 to TRBJ1-5, with TRBD1 as a possible D gene (6 bases). The germline V gene encodes CDR1 WSHSY and CDR2 SAAADI. The V and J ends lost 2 bases and 2 bases respectively, with 10 bases between them. The CDR3 length is 15 residues. CDR3 residues: CASSEDRTRNQPQHF. The DNA for the CDR3 is TGCGCCAGCAGTGAGGACAGGACCCGCAATCAGCCCCAGCATTTT.

On this clone itself: At the DNA level, this CDR3 is encoded by other sequences in the same sample as well. The chain recombines TRBV5-1 with TRBJ2-3; D remains ambiguous. The CDR3 is 15 residues long. Deletions cut 0 bases from V and 0 bases from J, with 8 bases between. Germline lookup yields CDR1 SGHRS and CDR2 YFSETQ. The chain's CDR3 is CASSLGSGSTDTQYF. The CDR3 DNA reads as TGCGCCAGCAGCTTGGGTTCCGGGAGCACAGATACGCAGTATTTT.

V gene TRBV29-1 combines with J gene TRBJ2-4; 9 positions match TRBD1. Germline values: CDR1 SQVTM, CDR2 ANQGSEA. The CDR3 is 14 residues long. V shed 2 bases and J 3 bases; nucleotides not matched to a gene: 2. DNA for the CDR3: TGCAGCGTTGAACTGGGACAGGGCAAAAACATTCAGTACTTC. Its translation: CSVELGQGKNIQYF.

This clone was detected once. This sample includes further DNA sequences coding for the same CDR3. The chain carries TRBV7-9 and TRBJ1-1; possibly TRBD1 for D (5 bases). V dropped 0 bases and J dropped 5 bases, with 10 bases sitting between them. The CDR3 spans 14 residues. Germline values: CDR1 SEHNR, CDR2 FQNEAQ (reference sequence). CDR3 region: CASSLAGRGTEAFF. The CDR3 region has the DNA TGTGCCAGCAGCTTAGCTGGGCGGGGGACTGAAGCTTTCTTT.

This clone occurred a few times. At the DNA level, this CDR3 is encoded by other sequences in the same sample as well. The chain links TRBV19 to TRBJ1-2, with a tentative D call TRBD1 (5 bases). The V gene lost 3 bases and the J gene lost 1 base, with 6 bases spanning the gap. The germline gives CDR1 LNHDA, CDR2 SQIVND (reference sequence). This CDR3 is built from 13 residues. CDR3 DNA sequence: TGTGCCAGTAGTATTGACAGTAACTATGGCTACACCTTC. Protein product: CASSIDSNYGYTF.

The chain links TRBV27 to TRBJ1-5, with 8 bases aligning to TRBD1. Germline CDR1 MNHEY, CDR2 SMNVEV (reference sequence). V shed 1 base and J 0 bases; nucleotides not matched to a gene: 5. The CDR3 length is 17 residues. Here the CDR3 reads CASSLFSGGGSNQPQHF. As DNA, the CDR3 is TGTGCCAGCAGTTTATTCTCAGGGGGCGGTAGCAATCAGCCCCAGCATTTT.

The chain uses TRBV15 and TRBJ2-3; 8 nucleotides align to TRBD1. Germline V lookup: CDR1 LNHNV, CDR2 YYDKDF (reference sequence). The trim removed 11 bases at V and 4 bases at J, leaving 8 bases unmatched. This CDR3 region has 13 residues. As DNA, the CDR3 is TGTGCCGTCGGGACAGGTACTCCAGATACGCAGTATTTT. Residues: CAVGTGTPDTQYF. The full variable domain, its missing parts supplied by reference TRBV15 and TRBJ2-3, is DAMVIQNPRYQVTQFGKPVTLSCSQTLNHNVMYWYQQKSSQAPKLLFHYYDKDFNNEADTPDNFQSRRPNTSFCFLDIRSPGLGDTAMYLCAVGTGTPDTQYFGPGTRLTVL.

This clone was observed a few times. This same CDR3 is encoded by further DNA sequences in the sample. This rearrangement joins TRBV18 to TRBJ2-2; tentative D call: TRBD1 (6 bases). The CDR3 runs to 14 residues. Germline assignment: CDR1 KGHSH and CDR2 LQKENI. The ends were cut back, 3 bases at V and 2 bases at J, with 7 bases in the middle. The CDR3 loop reads CASSPDRNTGELFF. CDR3 in DNA: TGTGCCAGCTCACCGGACAGAAACACCGGGGAGCTGTTTTTT. Complete variable domain (other parts from reference TRBV18 and TRBJ2-2): NAGVMQNPRHLVRRRGQEARLRCSPMKGHSHVYWYRQLPEEGLKFMVYLQKENIIDESGMPKERFSAEFPKEGPSILRIQQVVRGDSAAYFCASSPDRNTGELFFGEGSRLTVL.

This clone occurred many times. The gene calls are TRBV19 and TRBJ1-2; D is perhaps TRBD1 (5 bases). Trimming cost V 7 bases and J 0 bases, with 15 bases left between them. This CDR3 contains 15 residues. CDR1 is LNHDA, CDR2 SQIVND, per germline (reference sequence). CDR3 nucleotide sequence: TGTGCCAGTACCCCCGGGGCAGAAGCTAACTATGGCTACACCTTC. Its translation: CASTPGAEANYGYTF. The whole variable domain, remainder taken from reference TRBV19 and TRBJ1-2, is DGGITQSPKYLFRKEGQNVTLSCEQNLNHDAMYWYRQDPGQGLRLIYYSQIVNDFQKGDIAEGYSVSREKKESFPLTVTSAQKNPTAFYLCASTPGAEANYGYTFGSGTRLTVV.

The chain joins TRBV11-1 to TRBJ1-5; maybe TRBD1 (5 bases). Trimming shortened V by 4 bases and J by 7 bases, and 14 bases separated the two germline ends. This CDR3 contains 14 residues. Germline lookup yields CDR1 SGHAT and CDR2 FQDESV (reference sequence). CDR3 coding DNA: TGTGCCAGCAGCTACCCAGGGCATTGGCAGCCCCAGCATTTT. Protein product: CASSYPGHWQPQHF.

This clone is a singleton in its sample. V usage is TRBV7-8 and J usage is TRBJ2-1; 8 positions match TRBD2. J gave up 2 bases and V 7 bases, and 7 bases lay outside the gene matches. Germline V gene sequence: CDR1 SGHVS, CDR2 FQNEAQ. This CDR3 has 15 residues. As DNA, the CDR3 is TGTGCCAGCACCCCACGACTAGCGACCTACAATGAGCAGTTCTTC. Translated: CASTPRLATYNEQFF.

The chain links TRBV7-2 to TRBJ2-5; D remains ambiguous. The V and J ends lost 5 bases and 4 bases respectively, with 17 bases between them. The CDR3 covers 15 residues. Germline V lookup: CDR1 SGHTA, CDR2 FQGNSA. DNA for the CDR3: TGTGCCAGCAGCCGCCGCCGGCGTCCGTCAGAGACCCAGTACTTC. This encodes CASSRRRRPSETQYF.

V usage is TRBV29-1 and J usage is TRBJ2-2; TRBD1 might be the D (6 bases). Trimming cost V 6 bases and J 6 bases, with 17 bases left between them. Germline V gene lookup returns CDR1 SQVTM and CDR2 ANQGSEA. The CDR3 has 14 residues. CDR3 sequence reads: CSVADSRTSGELFF. The DNA for the CDR3 is TGCAGCGTGGCGGACAGTAGAACTTCCGGGGAGCTGTTTTTT.

The J gene is TRBJ1-1, the V gene TRBV30, with D possibly matching TRBD1 (6 bases). Germline CDR1 and CDR2: GTSNPN and SVGIG (reference sequence). There are 12 residues in the CDR3. Between the trimmed V and J ends, which lost 5 bases and 6 bases, there was a span of 13 bases. The CDR3 sequence is CAWGQTGSEAFF. The DNA for the CDR3 is TGTGCCTGGGGACAGACAGGTTCTGAAGCTTTCTTT.